This T cell receptor beta chain came from a study of identifying expanded T cells in peripheral blood. V was shortened by 1 base and J by 4 bases, with 14 bases between the two germline ends. Germline assignment: CDR1 SGHNT and CDR2 YENEEA. This CDR3 has 16 residues. TCRdb keeps only in-frame clones here, not all; method: immunoSEQ multiplex PCR. The table records fewer than 110,000 clones, around 90% of them present only once. As concerns this clone: Its antigen is not known.

Study observations and caveats: Roughly two-week clone count variance significantly increased as total template count grew. Over two and four weeks, about 15 and 19 clones changed, versus around 1.3 between replicates.

No infections or other immune events were documented during collection. The specimen sequenced was blood. This receptor was identified in a person between 18 and 70 years old in good health. The chain has TRBV11-3 and TRBJ2-1; unclear D gene. Written as DNA, the CDR3 is TGTGCCAGCAGCTTAGGTGTGGCGAAAGGATACAATGAGCAGTTCTTC. Amino acid sequence: CASSLGVAKGYNEQFF. Looking up the rest from reference TRBV11-3 and TRBJ2-1 gives the full variable domain: EAGVVQSPRYKIIEKKQPVAFWCNPISGHNTLYWYLQNLGQGPELLIRYENEEAVDDSQLPKDRFSAERLKGVDSTLKIQPAELGDSAVYLCASSLGVAKGYNEQFFGPGTRLTVL.